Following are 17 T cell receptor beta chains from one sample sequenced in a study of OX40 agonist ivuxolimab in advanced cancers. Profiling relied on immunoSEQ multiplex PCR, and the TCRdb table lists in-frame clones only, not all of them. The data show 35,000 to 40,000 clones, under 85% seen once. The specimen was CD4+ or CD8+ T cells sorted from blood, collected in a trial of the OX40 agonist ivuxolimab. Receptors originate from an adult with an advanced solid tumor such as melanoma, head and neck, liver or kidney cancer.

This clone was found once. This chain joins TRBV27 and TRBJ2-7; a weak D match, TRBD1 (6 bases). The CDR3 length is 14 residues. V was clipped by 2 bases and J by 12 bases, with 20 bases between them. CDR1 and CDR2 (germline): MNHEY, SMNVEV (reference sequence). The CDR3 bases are TGTGCCAGCAGTTTAATCGGGACAAATCAAGATTCGTACTTC. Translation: CASSLIGTNQDSYF.

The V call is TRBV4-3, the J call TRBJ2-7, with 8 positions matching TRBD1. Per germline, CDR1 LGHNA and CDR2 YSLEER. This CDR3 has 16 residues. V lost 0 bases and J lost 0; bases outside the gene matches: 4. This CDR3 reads CASSQDRDRPSYEQYF. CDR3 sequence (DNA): TGCGCCAGCAGCCAAGACCGGGACAGGCCCTCCTACGAGCAGTACTTC.

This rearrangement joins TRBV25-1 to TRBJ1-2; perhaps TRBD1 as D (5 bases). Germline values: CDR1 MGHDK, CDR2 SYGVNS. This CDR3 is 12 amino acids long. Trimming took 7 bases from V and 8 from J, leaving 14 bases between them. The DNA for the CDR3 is TGTGCCAGCAACGAGGGGTCGCGCGGCTACACCTTC. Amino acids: CASNEGSRGYTF.

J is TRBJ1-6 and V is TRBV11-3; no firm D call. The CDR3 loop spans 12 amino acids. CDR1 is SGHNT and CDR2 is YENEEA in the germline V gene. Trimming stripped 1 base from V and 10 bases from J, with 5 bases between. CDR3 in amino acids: CASSLGGSPLHF. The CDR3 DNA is TGTGCCAGCAGCTTAGGCGGGTCACCCCTCCACTTT.

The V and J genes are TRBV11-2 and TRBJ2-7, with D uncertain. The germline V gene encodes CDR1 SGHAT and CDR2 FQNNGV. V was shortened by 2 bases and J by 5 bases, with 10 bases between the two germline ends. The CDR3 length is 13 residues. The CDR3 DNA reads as TGTGCCAGCAGCTTAAACTGGTTGGACGAGCAGTACTTC. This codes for CASSLNWLDEQYF.

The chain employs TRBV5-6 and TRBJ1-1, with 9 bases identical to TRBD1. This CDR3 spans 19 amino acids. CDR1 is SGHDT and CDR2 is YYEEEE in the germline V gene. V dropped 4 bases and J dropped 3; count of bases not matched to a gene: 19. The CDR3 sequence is CASSRLLGQGAVVDTEAFF. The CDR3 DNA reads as TGTGCCAGCAGCCGTCTTCTGGGACAGGGCGCGGTGGTCGACACTGAAGCTTTCTTT.

The CDR3 is CATSSTQDPPLGANVLTF. The CDR3 nucleotides are TGTGCCACCAGCAGCACCCAGGACCCCCCTCTCGGGGCCAACGTCCTGACTTTC. J is TRBJ2-6 and V is TRBV15, with D unresolved. Per germline, CDR1 LNHNV and CDR2 YYDKDF (reference sequence). With 3 bases removed from V and 4 bases from J, the gap between germline ends came to 19 bases. CDR3 length: 18 residues.

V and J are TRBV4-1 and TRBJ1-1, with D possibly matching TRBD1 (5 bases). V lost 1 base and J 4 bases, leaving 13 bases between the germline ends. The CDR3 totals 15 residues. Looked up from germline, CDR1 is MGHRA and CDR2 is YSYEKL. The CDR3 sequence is CASSQGGTSSTEAFF. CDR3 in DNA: TGCGCCAGCAGCCAAGGAGGGACTTCGAGCACTGAAGCTTTCTTT.

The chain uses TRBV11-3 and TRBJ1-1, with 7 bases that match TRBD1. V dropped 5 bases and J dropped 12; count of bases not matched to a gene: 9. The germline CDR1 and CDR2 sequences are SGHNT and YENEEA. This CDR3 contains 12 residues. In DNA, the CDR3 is TGTGCCAGCAGCCCTCTGACAGGGTTTTCTTTCTTT. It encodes CASSPLTGFSFF. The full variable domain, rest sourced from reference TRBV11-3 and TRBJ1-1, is EAGVVQSPRYKIIEKKQPVAFWCNPISGHNTLYWYLQNLGQGPELLIRYENEEAVDDSQLPKDRFSAERLKGVDSTLKIQPAELGDSAVYLCASSPLTGFSFFGQGTRLTVV.

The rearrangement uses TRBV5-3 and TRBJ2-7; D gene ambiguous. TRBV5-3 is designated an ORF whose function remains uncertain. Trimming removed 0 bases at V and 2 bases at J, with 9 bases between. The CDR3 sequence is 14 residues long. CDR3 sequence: CARSLAGSTYEQYF. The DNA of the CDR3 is TGTGCCAGAAGCTTGGCCGGCAGCACCTACGAGCAGTACTTC.

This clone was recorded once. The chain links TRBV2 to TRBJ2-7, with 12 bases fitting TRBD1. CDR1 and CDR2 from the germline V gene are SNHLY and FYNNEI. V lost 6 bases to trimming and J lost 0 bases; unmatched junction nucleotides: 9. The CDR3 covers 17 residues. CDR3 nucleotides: TGTGCCAGCAGCAGAGGGACAGGGGGCATCTCCTCCTACGAGCAGTACTTC. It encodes CASSRGTGGISSYEQYF.

The CDR3 DNA is TGCGCCAGCAGCCCAACCGGGACCGATAACTCTGGGGCCAACGTCCTGACTTTC. Its translation is CASSPTGTDNSGANVLTF. This chain links TRBV5-1 with TRBJ2-6; D tentatively fits TRBD1 or TRBD2 (5 bases each). V was pared by 4 bases and J by 0 bases, with 17 bases between. Germline V lookup: CDR1 SGHRS, CDR2 YFSETQ. The CDR3 has 18 amino acids.

The CDR3: CASSVAWAGDEQYF. The CDR3 DNA is TGTGCCAGCAGCGTAGCTTGGGCAGGGGACGAGCAGTACTTC. This rearrangement joins TRBV9 to TRBJ2-7, with D possibly matching TRBD1 (6 bases). The V gene lost 0 bases and the J gene lost 5 bases, with 12 bases spanning the gap. Per the germline V gene, CDR1 is SGDLS and CDR2 is YYNGEE. The CDR3 spans 14 residues.

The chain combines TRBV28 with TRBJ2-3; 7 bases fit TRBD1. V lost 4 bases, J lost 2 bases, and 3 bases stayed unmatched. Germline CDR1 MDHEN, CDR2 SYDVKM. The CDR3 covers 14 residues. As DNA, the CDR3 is TGTGCCAGCAGTTGGGACAGACCCACAGATACGCAGTATTTT. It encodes CASSWDRPTDTQYF. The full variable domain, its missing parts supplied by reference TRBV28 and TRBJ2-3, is DVKVTQSSRYLVKRTGEKVFLECVQDMDHENMFWYRQDPGLGLRLIYFSYDVKMKEKGDIPEGYSVSREKKERFSLILESASTNQTSMYLCASSWDRPTDTQYFGPGTRLTVL.

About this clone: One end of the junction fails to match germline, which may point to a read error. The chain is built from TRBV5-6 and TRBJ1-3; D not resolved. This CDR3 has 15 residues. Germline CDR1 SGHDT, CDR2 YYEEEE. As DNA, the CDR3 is TGTGCCAGCAGTTTGGACGGTTGGGCTGGAAACACCATATATTTT. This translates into CASSLDGWAGNTIYF.

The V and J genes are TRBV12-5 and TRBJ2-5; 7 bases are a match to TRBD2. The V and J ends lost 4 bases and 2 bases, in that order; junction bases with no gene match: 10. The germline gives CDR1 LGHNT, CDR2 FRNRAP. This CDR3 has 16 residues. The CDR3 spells CASGSATGRGQETQYF. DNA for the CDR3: TGTGCTAGTGGTTCGGCTACCGGGCGGGGGCAAGAGACCCAGTACTTC.

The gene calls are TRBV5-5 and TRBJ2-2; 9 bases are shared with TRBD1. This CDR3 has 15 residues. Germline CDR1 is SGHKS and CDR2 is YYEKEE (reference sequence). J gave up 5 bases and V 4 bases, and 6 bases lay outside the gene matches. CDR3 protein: CASSLNGQGTGELFF. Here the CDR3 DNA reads TGTGCCAGCAGCCTAAACGGACAGGGGACCGGGGAGCTGTTTTTT. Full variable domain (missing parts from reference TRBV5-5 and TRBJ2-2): DAGVTQSPTHLIKTRGQQVTLRCSPISGHKSVSWYQQVLGQGPQFIFQYYEKEERGRGNFPDRFSARQFPNYSSELNVNALLLGDSALYLCASSLNGQGTGELFFGEGSRLTVL.